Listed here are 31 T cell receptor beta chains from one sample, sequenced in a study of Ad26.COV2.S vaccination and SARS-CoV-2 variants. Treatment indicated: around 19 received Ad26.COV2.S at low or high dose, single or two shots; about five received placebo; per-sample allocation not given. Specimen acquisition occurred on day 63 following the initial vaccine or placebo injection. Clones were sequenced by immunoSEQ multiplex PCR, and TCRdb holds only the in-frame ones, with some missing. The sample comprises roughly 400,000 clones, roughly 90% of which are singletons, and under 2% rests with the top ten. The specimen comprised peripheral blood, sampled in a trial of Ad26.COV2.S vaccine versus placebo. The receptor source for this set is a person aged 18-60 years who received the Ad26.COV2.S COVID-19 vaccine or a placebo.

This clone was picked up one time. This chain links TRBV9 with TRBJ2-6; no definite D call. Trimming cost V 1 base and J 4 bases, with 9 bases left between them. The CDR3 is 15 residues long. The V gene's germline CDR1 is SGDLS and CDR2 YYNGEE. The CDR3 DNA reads TGTGCCAGCAGCGTACAGGCGGCCGGGGCCAACGTCCTGACTTTC. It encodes CASSVQAAGANVLTF.

DNA for the CDR3: TGTGCCAGCAGCTTGAGGGGTACAGAGACCCAGTACTTC. Translation gives CASSLRGTETQYF. This rearrangement joins TRBV5-4 to TRBJ2-5; D perhaps matches TRBD1 (5 bases). Trimming pared 1 base from V and 4 bases from J, leaving 8 bases between. This CDR3 spans 13 amino acids. Germline V gene data show CDR1 as SGHNT and CDR2 as YYREEE (reference sequence).

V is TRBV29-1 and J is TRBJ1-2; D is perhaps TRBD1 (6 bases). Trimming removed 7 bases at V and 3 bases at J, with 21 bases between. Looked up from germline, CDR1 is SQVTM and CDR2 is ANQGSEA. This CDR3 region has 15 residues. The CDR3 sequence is CSANPVQGMDYGYTF. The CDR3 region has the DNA TGCAGCGCCAACCCTGTCCAGGGGATGGACTATGGCTACACCTTC.

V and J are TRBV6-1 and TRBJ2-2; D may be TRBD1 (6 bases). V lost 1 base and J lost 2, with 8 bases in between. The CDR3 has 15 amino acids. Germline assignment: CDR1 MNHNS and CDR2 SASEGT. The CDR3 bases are TGTGCCAGCAGTGAAGGGACAGTTAACACCGGGGAGCTGTTTTTT. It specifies CASSEGTVNTGELFF.

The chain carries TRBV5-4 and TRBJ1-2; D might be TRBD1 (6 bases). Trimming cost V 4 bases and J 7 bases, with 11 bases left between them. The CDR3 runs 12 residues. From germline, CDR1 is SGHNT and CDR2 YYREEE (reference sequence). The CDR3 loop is CASSTTGTGYTF. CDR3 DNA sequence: TGTGCCAGCAGCACCACAGGGACTGGCTACACCTTC.

The DNA for the CDR3 is TGTGCCAGCAGCGTAGACAGGGACCCCCGGAATGAGCAGTTCTTC. Translated, it gives CASSVDRDPRNEQFF. This chain joins TRBV3-1 (or the pseudogene TRBV3-2) and TRBJ2-1; 7 bases fit TRBD1. Germline-derived CDR1 and CDR2 are LGHDT and YNNKEL (reference sequence). The ends lost 5 bases at V and 7 bases at J; junction bases unmatched: 11. The CDR3 runs 15 residues.

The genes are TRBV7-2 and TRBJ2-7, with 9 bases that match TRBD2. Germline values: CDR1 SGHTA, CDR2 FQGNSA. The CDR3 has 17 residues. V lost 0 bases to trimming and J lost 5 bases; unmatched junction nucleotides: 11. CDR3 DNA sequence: TGTGCCAGCAGCTTAGCGATTGGTAGCGGGAGAAGCAACGAGCAGTACTTC. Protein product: CASSLAIGSGRSNEQYF.

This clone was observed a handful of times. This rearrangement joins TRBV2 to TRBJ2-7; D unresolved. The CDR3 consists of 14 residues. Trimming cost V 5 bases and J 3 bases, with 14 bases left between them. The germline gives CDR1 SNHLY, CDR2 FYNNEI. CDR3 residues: CASSTINRGYEQYF. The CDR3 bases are TGTGCCAGCAGTACCATAAATAGAGGCTACGAGCAGTACTTC.

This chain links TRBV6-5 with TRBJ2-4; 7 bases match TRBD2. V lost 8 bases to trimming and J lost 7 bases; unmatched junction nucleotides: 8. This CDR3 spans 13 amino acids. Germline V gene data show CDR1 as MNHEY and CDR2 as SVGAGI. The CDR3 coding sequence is TGTGCCAGCGCGGAGGGAGGGGCTAACATTCAGTACTTC. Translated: CASAEGGANIQYF.

The CDR3 sequence is CATSRFRTTNTGELFF. In nucleotides, the CDR3 is TGTGCCACCAGCAGATTTAGGACCACGAACACCGGGGAGCTGTTTTTT. This chain uses TRBV15 with TRBJ2-2; unclear D gene. The V end lost 2 bases, the J end lost 0 bases, and 10 bases lay between the germline ends. Germline-derived CDR1 and CDR2 are LNHNV and YYDKDF (reference sequence). The CDR3 contains 16 residues.

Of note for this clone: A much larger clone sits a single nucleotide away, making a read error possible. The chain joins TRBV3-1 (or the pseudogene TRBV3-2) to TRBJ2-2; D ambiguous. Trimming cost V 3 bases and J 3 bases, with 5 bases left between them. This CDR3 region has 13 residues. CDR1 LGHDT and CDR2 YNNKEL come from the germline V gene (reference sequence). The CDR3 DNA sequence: TGTGCCAGCAGCCAGGGGTACACCGGGGAGCTGTTTTTT. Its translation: CASSQGYTGELFF.

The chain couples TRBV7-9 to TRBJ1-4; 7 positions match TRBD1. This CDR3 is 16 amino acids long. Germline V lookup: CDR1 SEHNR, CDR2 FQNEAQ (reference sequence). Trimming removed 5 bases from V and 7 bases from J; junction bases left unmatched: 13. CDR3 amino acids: CASSGTTRGRGEKLFF. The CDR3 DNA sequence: TGTGCCAGCAGCGGCACCACTAGGGGGCGCGGTGAAAAACTGTTTTTT.

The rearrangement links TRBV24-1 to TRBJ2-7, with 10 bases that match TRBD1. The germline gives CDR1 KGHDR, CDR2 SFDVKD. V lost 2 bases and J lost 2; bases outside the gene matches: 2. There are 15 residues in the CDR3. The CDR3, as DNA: TGTGCCACCAGTGATTCCGGGACAGGGGCCTACGAGCAGTACTTC. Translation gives CATSDSGTGAYEQYF.

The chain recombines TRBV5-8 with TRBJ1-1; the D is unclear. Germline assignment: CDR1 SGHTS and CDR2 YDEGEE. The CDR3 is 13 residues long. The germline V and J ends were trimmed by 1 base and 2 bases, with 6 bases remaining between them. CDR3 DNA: TGTGCCAGCAGCTTGTTATCTAACACTGAAGCTTTCTTT. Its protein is CASSLLSNTEAFF.

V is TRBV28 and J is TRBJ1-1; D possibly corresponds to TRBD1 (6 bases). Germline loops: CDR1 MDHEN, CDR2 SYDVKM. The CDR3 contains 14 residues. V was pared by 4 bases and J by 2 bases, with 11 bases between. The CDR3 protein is CASSSEQGNTEAFF. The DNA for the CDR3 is TGTGCCAGCAGTTCCGAACAGGGAAACACTGAAGCTTTCTTT.

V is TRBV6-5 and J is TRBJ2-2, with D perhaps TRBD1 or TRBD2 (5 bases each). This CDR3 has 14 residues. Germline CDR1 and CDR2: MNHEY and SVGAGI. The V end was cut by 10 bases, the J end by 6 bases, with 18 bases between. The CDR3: CATTQPGTSGELFF. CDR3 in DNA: TGTGCCACTACCCAACCGGGGACCTCCGGGGAGCTGTTTTTT.

This CDR3 reads CASSEGVLAGANVLTF. The CDR3 DNA reads as TGTGCCAGCAGTGAAGGGGTTTTGGCTGGGGCCAACGTCCTGACTTTC. The rearrangement links TRBV2 to TRBJ2-6; no definite D call. Germline CDR1 reads SNHLY; CDR2 reads FYNNEI. V was cut by 1 base and J by 2 bases, with 9 bases left in between. The CDR3 consists of 16 residues.

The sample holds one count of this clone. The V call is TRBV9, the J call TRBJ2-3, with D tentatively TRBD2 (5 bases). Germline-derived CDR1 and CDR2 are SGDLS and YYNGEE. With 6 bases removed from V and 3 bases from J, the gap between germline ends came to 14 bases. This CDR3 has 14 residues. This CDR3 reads CASKGTRGTDTQYF. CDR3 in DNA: TGTGCCAGCAAGGGAACTAGAGGGACAGATACGCAGTATTTT. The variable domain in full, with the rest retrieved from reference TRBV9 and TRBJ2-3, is DSGVTQTPKHLITATGQRVTLRCSPRSGDLSVYWYQQSLDQGLQFLIQYYNGEERAKGNILERFSAQQFPDLHSELNLSSLELGDSALYFCASKGTRGTDTQYFGPGTRLTVL.

CDR3 sequence (DNA): TGTGCCAGCAGCTATACGGGAGCCTATGGCTACACCTTC. Protein product: CASSYTGAYGYTF. V is TRBV28 and J is TRBJ1-2; D is unclear. This CDR3 has 13 amino acids. Germline loops: CDR1 MDHEN, CDR2 SYDVKM. V was pared by 6 bases and J by 4 bases, with 12 bases between.

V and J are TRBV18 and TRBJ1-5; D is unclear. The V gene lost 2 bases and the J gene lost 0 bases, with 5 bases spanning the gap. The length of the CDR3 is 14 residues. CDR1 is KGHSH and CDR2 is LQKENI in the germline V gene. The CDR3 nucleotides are TGTGCCAGCTCACCAGGGATTAGCAATCAGCCCCAGCATTTT. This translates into CASSPGISNQPQHF.

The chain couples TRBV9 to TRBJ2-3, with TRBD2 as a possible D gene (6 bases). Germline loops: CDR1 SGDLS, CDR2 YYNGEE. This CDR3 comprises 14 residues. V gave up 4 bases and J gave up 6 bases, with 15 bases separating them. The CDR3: CASSTRLDYDTQYF. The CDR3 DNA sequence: TGTGCCAGCAGCACCAGACTAGACTACGATACGCAGTATTTT.

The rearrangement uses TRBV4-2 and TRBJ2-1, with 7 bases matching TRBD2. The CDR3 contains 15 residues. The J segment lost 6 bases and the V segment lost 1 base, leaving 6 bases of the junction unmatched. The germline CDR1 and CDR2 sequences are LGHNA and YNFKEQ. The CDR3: CASSQAGSGRNEQFF. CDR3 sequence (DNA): TGTGCCAGCAGCCAAGCCGGTAGCGGGCGCAATGAGCAGTTCTTC.

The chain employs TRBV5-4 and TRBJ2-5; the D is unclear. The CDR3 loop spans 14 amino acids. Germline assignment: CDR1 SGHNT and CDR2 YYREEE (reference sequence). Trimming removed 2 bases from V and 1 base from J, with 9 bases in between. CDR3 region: CASSLGTAQETQYF. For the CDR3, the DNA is TGTGCCAGCAGCTTAGGAACGGCCCAAGAGACCCAGTACTTC.

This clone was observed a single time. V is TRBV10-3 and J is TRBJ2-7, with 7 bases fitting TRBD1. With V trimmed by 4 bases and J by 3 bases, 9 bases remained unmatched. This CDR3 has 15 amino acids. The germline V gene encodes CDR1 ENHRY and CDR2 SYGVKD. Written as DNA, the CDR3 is TGTGCCATCAGTGGGGACAGCCGGGGAATCTACGAGCAGTACTTC. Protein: CAISGDSRGIYEQYF.

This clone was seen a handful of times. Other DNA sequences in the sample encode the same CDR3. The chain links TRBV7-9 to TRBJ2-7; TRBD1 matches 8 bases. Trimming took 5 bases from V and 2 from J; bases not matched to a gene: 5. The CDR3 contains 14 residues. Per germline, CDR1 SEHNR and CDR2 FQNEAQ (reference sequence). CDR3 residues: CASSRDRTAYEQYF. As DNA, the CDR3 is TGTGCCAGCAGCCGGGACAGGACAGCCTACGAGCAGTACTTC.

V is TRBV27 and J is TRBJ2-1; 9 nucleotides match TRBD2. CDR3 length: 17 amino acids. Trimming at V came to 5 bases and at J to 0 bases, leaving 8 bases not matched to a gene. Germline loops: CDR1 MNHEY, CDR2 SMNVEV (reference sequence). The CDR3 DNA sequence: TGTGCCAGCAGTGGGACTAGCTTGGAACGCTCCTACAATGAGCAGTTCTTC. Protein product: CASSGTSLERSYNEQFF.

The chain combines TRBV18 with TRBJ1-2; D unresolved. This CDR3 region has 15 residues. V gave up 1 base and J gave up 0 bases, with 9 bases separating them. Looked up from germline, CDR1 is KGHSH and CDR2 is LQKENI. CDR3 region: CASSPLWHSNYGYTF. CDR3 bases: TGTGCCAGCTCACCACTATGGCATTCTAACTATGGCTACACCTTC.

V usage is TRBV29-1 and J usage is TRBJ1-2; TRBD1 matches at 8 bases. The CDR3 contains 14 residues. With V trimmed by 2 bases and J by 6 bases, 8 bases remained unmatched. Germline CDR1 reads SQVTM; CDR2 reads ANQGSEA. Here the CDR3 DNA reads TGCAGCGTTGAAATTTGGGCAGGGGGCAATGGCTACACCTTC. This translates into CSVEIWAGGNGYTF.

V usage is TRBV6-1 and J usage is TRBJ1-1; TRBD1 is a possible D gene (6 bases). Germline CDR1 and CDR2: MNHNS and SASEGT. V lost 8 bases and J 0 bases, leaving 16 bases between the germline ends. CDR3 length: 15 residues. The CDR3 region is CASGRGELMNTEAFF. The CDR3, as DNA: TGTGCCAGCGGGAGGGGGGAGCTGATGAACACTGAAGCTTTCTTT.

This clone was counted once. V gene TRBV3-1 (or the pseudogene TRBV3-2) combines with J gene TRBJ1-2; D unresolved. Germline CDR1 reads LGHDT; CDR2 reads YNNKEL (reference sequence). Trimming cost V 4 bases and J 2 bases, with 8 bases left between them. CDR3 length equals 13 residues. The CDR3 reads CASSRGANYGYTF. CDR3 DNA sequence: TGTGCCAGCAGCCGCGGCGCGAACTATGGCTACACCTTC.

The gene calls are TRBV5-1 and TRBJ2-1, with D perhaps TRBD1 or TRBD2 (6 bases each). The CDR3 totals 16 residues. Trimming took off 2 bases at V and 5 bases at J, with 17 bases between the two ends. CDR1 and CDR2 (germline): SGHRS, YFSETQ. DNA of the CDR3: TGCGCCAGCAGCTTTAGGGGGGCTAGCGAGAACAATGAGCAGTTCTTC. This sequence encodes CASSFRGASENNEQFF. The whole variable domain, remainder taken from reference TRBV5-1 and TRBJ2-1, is KAGVTQTPRYLIKTRGQQVTLSCSPISGHRSVSWYQQTPGQGLQFLFEYFSETQRNKGNFPGRFSGRQFSNSRSEMNVSTLELGDSALYLCASSFRGASENNEQFFGPGTRLTVL.